Below are 7 T cell receptor beta chains sequenced from a single sample in a study of blood T cells in healthy people across ages. Combining a sample-barcoded 5' primer with a J-beta primer mix, a second PCR ran for about 7 to 11 cycles. TCRdb analysed the 5' RACE reads with MiXCR anew, one entry per CDR3 protein. Among more than 550,000 distinct CDR3 sequences, 22% were seen once, and the ten largest hold about 22%. The sequencing input was blood. The receptors originated from a man aged 65 to 79 in good health.

The chain employs TRBV7-8 and TRBJ2-3; weak D call: TRBD1 (6 bases). Trimming removed 5 bases at V and 2 bases at J, with 20 bases between. Per the germline V gene, CDR1 is SGHVS and CDR2 is FQNEAQ. CDR3 size: 17 residues. The CDR3 protein is CASSLRGGSKSTDTQYF. The CDR3 DNA reads as TGTGCCAGCAGCCTCAGGGGTGGCTCCAAGTCCACAGATACGCAGTATTTT. Full variable domain (remainder filled in from reference TRBV7-8 and TRBJ2-3): GAGVSQSPRYKVAKRGQDVALRCDPISGHVSLFWYQQALGQGPEFLTYFQNEAQLDKSGLPSDRFFAERPEGSVSTLKIQRTQQEDSAVYLCASSLRGGSKSTDTQYFGPGTRLTVL.

The chain couples TRBV12-5 to TRBJ2-1, with no clear D. CDR3 length: 13 amino acids. With 5 bases removed from V and 5 bases from J, the gap between germline ends came to 10 bases. Germline lookup yields CDR1 LGHNT and CDR2 FRNRAP. CDR3 loop: CASGPPQNNEQFF. The DNA for the CDR3 is TGTGCTAGTGGTCCCCCCCAGAACAATGAGCAGTTCTTC.

This clonotype was observed a few times. The CDR3 here is CASSSGLATDTDTQYF. The CDR3 DNA is TGTGCCAGCAGTTCGGGACTAGCTACAGACACGGATACGCAGTATTTT. The V gene is TRBV11-3, the J gene TRBJ2-3; 9 bases line up with TRBD2. The CDR3 has 16 amino acids. Germline assignment: CDR1 SGHNT and CDR2 YENEEA. J gave up 6 bases and V 6 bases, and 13 bases lay outside the gene matches.

This clonotype was detected a few times. V usage is TRBV2 and J usage is TRBJ2-5; D gene ambiguous. The CDR3 sequence is 15 residues long. Germline values: CDR1 SNHLY, CDR2 FYNNEI. Trimming pared 7 bases from V and 5 bases from J, leaving 20 bases between. The CDR3 protein is CASKISLPSGETQYF. For the CDR3, the DNA is TGTGCCAGCAAAATTAGCTTGCCCTCCGGGGAGACCCAGTACTTC.

This clonotype turned up a few times. The gene calls are TRBV7-9 and TRBJ1-4, with unresolved D. CDR1 SEHNR and CDR2 FQNEAQ come from the germline V gene (reference sequence). This CDR3 spans 15 amino acids. V was pared by 5 bases and J by 7 bases, with 17 bases between. In nucleotides, the CDR3 is TGTGCCAGCAGCACCGGATCCGGGGTGGGTGAAAAACTGTTTTTT. Amino acid sequence: CASSTGSGVGEKLFF.

Only a few counts were recorded for this clonotype. The chain is built from TRBV20-1 and TRBJ2-4; TRBD1 matches at 7 bases. Per the germline V gene, CDR1 is DFQATT and CDR2 is SNEGSKA (reference sequence). The CDR3 covers 17 residues. After removal of 0 bases from V and 0 bases from J, the junction contained 8 bases not matched to a gene. CDR3 residues: CSAREVGQSLAKNIQYF. The CDR3, as DNA: TGCAGTGCTAGAGAAGTGGGACAGTCGTTAGCCAAAAACATTCAGTACTTC.

The table lists this clonotype with a few counts. The V gene is TRBV6-5, the J gene TRBJ2-7; TRBD1 aligns across 7 bases. The CDR3 has 15 residues. J lost 0 bases, V lost 5 bases, and 7 bases had no gene match. The germline V gene encodes CDR1 MNHEY and CDR2 SVGAGI. CDR3 loop: CASSPGGSSSYEQYV. The CDR3 DNA is TGTGCCAGCAGTCCAGGGGGATCCAGCTCCTACGAGCAGTACGTC.